This T cell receptor (beta chain) was captured by sequencing in a study of cytomegalovirus exposure and HLA in healthy donors. The PCR made use of 60 Vbeta and 13 Jbeta primers. Authors' processing steps: Around 9.9 million shared chains were among the approximately 76 million unique TCR beta chains that a later analysis counted. The table came from immunoSEQ multiplex PCR; TCRdb's copy has only in-frame clones and leaves some out. Clone size and V and J calls were adopted from that table, with D and trimming inferred from the DNA. The top ten hold approximately 2% of the sample, which has approximately 90,000 clones, roughly 80% seen once. As concerns this clone: Its antigen is not identified.

Trimming shortened V by 3 bases and J by 0 bases, and 6 bases separated the two germline ends. The V gene's germline CDR1 is MDHEN and CDR2 SYDVKM. The CDR3 has 14 residues. Study-level results: Other equally common chains were less clonally expanded than HLA-associated TCR beta chains, a later analysis showed. In a later analysis, CMV-associated beta chains were mostly HLA-associated, it appeared. A later analysis found TCR association rates differed by HLA locus, highest for DRB1 and lowest for HLA-C.

The chain is built from TRBV28 and TRBJ1-3; D uncertain. The sequenced sample was PBMCs. The receptor comes from a middle-aged man in good health and CMV-seronegative. CDR3 loop: CASSLTNSGNTIYF. The CDR3 DNA is TGTGCCAGCAGTTTGACAAACTCTGGAAACACCATATATTTT. Full variable domain (outside the CDR3, taken from reference TRBV28 and TRBJ1-3): DVKVTQSSRYLVKRTGEKVFLECVQDMDHENMFWYRQDPGLGLRLIYFSYDVKMKEKGDIPEGYSVSREKKERFSLILESASTNQTSMYLCASSLTNSGNTIYFGEGSWLTVV.